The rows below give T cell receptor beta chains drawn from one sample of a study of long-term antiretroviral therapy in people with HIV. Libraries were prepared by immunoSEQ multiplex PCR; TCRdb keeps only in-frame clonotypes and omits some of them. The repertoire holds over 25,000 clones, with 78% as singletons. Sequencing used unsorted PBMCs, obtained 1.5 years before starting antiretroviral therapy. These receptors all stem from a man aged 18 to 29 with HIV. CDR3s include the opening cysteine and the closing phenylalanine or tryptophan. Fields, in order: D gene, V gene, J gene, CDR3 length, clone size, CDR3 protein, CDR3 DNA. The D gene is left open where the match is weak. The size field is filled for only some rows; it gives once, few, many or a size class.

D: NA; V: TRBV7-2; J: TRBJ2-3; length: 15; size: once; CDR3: CASSFSGGGTDTQYF; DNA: TGTGCCAGCAGCTTTAGCGGAGGGGGCACAGATACGCAGTATTTT
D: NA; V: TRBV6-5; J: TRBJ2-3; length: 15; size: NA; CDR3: CASSYSGIPQDTQYF; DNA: TGTGCCAGCAGTTACTCAGGGATACCCCAAGATACGCAGTATTTT
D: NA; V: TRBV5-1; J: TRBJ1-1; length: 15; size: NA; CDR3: CASSFLGAGNTEAFF; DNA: TGCGCCAGCAGCTTCCTCGGGGCAGGGAACACTGAAGCTTTCTTT
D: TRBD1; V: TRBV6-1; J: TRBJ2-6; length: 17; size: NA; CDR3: CASSGGTGVSGANVLTF; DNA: TGTGCCAGCAGTGGGGGGACAGGGGTCTCTGGGGCCAACGTCCTGACTTTC
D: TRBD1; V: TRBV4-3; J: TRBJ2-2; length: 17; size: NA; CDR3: CASSQDRQGSGTGELFF; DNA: TGCGCCAGCAGCCAAGACAGACAGGGATCTGGCACCGGGGAGCTGTTTTTT
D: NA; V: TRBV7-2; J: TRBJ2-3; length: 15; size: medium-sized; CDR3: CASSSHGGITDTQYF; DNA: TGTGCCAGCAGCTCCCACGGGGGTATCACAGATACGCAGTATTTT
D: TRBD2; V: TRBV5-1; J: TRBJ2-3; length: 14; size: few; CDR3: CASSPTGGADTQYF; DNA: TGCGCCAGCAGCCCGACGGGGGGAGCAGATACGCAGTATTTT
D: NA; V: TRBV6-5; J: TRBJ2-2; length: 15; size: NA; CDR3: CASTQDPTNTGELFF; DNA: TGTGCCAGCACACAGGACCCTACGAACACCGGGGAGCTGTTTTTT
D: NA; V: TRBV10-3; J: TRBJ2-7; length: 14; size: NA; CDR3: CAISESRGDYEQYF; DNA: TGTGCCATCAGTGAGTCGCGAGGGGACTACGAGCAGTACTTC
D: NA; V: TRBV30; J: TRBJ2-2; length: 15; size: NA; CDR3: CAWSVQVTNTGELFF; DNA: TGTGCCTGGAGTGTACAAGTTACGAACACCGGGGAGCTGTTTTTT
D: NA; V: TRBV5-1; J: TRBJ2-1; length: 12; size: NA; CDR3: CASSFGVNEQFF; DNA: TGCGCCAGCAGCTTCGGCGTCAATGAGCAGTTCTTC
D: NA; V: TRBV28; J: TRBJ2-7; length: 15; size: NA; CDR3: CASSAPGRTSGEQYF; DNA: TGTGCCAGCAGTGCCCCCGGGCGGACGTCTGGGGAGCAGTACTTC
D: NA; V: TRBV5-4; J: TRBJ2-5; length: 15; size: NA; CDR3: CASSFTGGLPETQYF; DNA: TGTGCCAGCAGCTTTACCGGGGGGCTCCCAGAGACCCAGTACTTC
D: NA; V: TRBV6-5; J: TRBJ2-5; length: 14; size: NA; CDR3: CASSYSPRGGTQYF; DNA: TGTGCCAGCAGTTACTCACCCCGGGGTGGGACCCAGTACTTC
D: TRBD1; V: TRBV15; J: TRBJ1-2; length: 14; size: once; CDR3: CATSRDQGASGYTF; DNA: TGTGCCACCAGCAGAGATCAGGGGGCGAGTGGCTACACCTTC
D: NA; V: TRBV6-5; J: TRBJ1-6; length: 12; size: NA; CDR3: CASGRMGSPLHF; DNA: TGTGCCAGTGGACGAATGGGATCACCCCTCCACTTT
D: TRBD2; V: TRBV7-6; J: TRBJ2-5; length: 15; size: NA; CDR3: CASSLTSGSRETQYF; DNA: TGTGCCAGCAGCTTGACTAGCGGGAGTAGGGAGACCCAGTACTTC
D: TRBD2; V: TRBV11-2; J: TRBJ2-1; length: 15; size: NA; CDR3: CASSFLSGGNNEQFF; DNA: TGTGCCAGCAGCTTTTTATCGGGGGGAAACAATGAGCAGTTCTTC
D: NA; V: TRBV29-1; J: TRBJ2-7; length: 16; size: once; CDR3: CSVPSDRTTRSYEQYF; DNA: TGCAGCGTTCCTAGTGATAGGACCACCCGGTCCTACGAGCAGTACTTC
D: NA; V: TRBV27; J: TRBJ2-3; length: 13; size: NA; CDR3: CASSLSMTDTQYF; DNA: TGTGCCAGCAGTTTATCGATGACAGATACGCAGTATTTT
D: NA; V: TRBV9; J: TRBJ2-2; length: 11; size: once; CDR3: CASRNTGELFF; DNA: TGTGCCAGCCGTAACACCGGGGAGCTGTTTTTT
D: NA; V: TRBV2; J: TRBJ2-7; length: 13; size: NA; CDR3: CASSEGYGYEQYF; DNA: TGTGCCAGCAGTGAAGGATACGGCTACGAGCAGTACTTC
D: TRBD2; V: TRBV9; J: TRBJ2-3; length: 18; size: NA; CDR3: CASSAGGLAGVYADTQYF; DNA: TGTGCCAGCAGCGCCGGAGGGCTAGCGGGAGTATACGCAGATACGCAGTATTTT
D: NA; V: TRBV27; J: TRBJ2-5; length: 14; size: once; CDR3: CASSPLATQETQYF; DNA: TGTGCCAGCAGCCCACTAGCTACCCAAGAGACCCAGTACTTC
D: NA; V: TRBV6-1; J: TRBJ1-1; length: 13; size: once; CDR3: CASSEGGNTEAFF; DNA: TGTGCCAGCAGTGAAGGAGGGAACACTGAAGCTTTCTTT
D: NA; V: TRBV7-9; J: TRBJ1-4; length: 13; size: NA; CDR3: CASSPRENIELFF; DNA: TGTGCCAGCAGCCCAAGGGAGAACATAGAACTGTTTTTT
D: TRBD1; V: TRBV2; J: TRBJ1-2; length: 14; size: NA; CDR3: CASSVEGGFYGYTF; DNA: TGTGCCAGCAGCGTGGAAGGGGGCTTCTATGGCTACACCTTC
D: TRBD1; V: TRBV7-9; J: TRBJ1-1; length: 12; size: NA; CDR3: CASSYRGGEAFF; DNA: TGTGCCAGCAGCTACAGAGGGGGCGAGGCTTTCTTT
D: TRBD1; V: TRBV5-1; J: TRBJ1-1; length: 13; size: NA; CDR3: CASGQGGNTEAFF; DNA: TGCGCCAGCGGACAGGGGGGTAACACTGAAGCTTTCTTT